One and the same sample provided the 13 T cell receptor beta chains below, sequenced in a study of T cell changes during pregnancy in multiple sclerosis. Sequenced by immunoSEQ multiplex PCR; TCRdb stores in-frame clones only, minus some. The table has roughly 99,000 clones, about nine tenths seen once. The material was peripheral blood, obtained in the third trimester of pregnancy. These receptors were collected from a female donor in good health, enrolled as a control in a pregnancy study.

This chain links TRBV2 with TRBJ2-7, with a possible D match to TRBD1 (5 bases). The germline V and J ends were trimmed by 3 bases and 2 bases, with 8 bases remaining between them. Germline V lookup: CDR1 SNHLY, CDR2 FYNNEI. The CDR3 runs to 13 residues. The CDR3 DNA is TGTGCCAGCAGTGATGACAGAACCTACGAGCAGTACTTC. It specifies CASSDDRTYEQYF.

This rearrangement joins TRBV2 to TRBJ1-1; D unclear. Germline assignment: CDR1 SNHLY and CDR2 FYNNEI. The ends were cut back, 3 bases at V and 1 base at J, with 9 bases in the middle. The CDR3 totals 14 residues. Here the CDR3 DNA reads TGTGCCAGCAGTGATAGAGGATCGAACACTGAAGCTTTCTTT. This sequence encodes CASSDRGSNTEAFF.

The chain has TRBV4-3 and TRBJ2-7, with TRBD1 as a possible D gene (6 bases). The germline V gene has CDR1 LGHNA and CDR2 YSLEER. V was trimmed by 4 bases and J by 3 bases, leaving 13 bases between them. The CDR3 contains 14 residues. The CDR3 sequence is CASSLSRDIYEQYF. The CDR3 DNA sequence: TGCGCCAGCAGCCTGTCCCGGGACATCTACGAGCAGTACTTC.

The rearrangement links TRBV4-1 to TRBJ1-4, with 7 nucleotides matching TRBD1. The germline V gene has CDR1 MGHRA and CDR2 YSYEKL. The CDR3 runs 15 residues. With V trimmed by 1 base and J by 4 bases, 3 bases remained unmatched. CDR3: CASSQGDSRNEKLFF. The CDR3 DNA is TGCGCCAGCAGCCAAGGGGACAGCCGTAATGAAAAACTGTTTTTT.

V usage is TRBV6-1 and J usage is TRBJ2-2, with 9 nucleotides matching TRBD1. V gave up 6 bases and J gave up 6 bases; unmatched junction bases: 8. CDR3 size: 15 residues. Germline CDR1 and CDR2: MNHNS and SASEGT. The CDR3 loop reads CASRVQGARAGELFF. The CDR3, as DNA: TGTGCCAGCAGGGTACAGGGGGCTAGGGCCGGGGAGCTGTTTTTT.

This sequence joins TRBV6-5 and TRBJ1-2; 8 nucleotides line up with TRBD1. Trimming cost V 6 bases and J 3 bases; bases outside gene matches: 9. The length of the CDR3 is 15 residues. Germline lookup yields CDR1 MNHEY and CDR2 SVGAGI. The CDR3 here is CASRLGQEDYYGYTF. For the CDR3, the DNA is TGTGCCAGCAGGCTGGGACAGGAGGATTACTATGGCTACACCTTC.

The chain couples TRBV6-5 to TRBJ2-7; 7 bases are shared with TRBD1. Trimming cost V 2 bases and J 6 bases; bases outside gene matches: 10. The CDR3 extends over 15 amino acids. Germline-derived CDR1 and CDR2 are MNHEY and SVGAGI. DNA for the CDR3: TGTGCCAGCAGTTACGGCAGGGGGTTTCCGGTCGAGCAGTACTTC. Translated: CASSYGRGFPVEQYF.

This clone appeared once. The gene calls are TRBV19 and TRBJ2-2, with D maybe TRBD1 (6 bases). Germline-derived CDR1 and CDR2 are LNHDA and SQIVND (reference sequence). CDR3 size: 14 residues. Trimming left V 4 bases short and J 4 bases short, with 10 bases between. The DNA for the CDR3 is TGTGCCAGTAGTACAGGGGCGGGCACCGGGGAGCTGTTTTTT. This gives the protein CASSTGAGTGELFF.

The chain uses TRBV19 and TRBJ1-4, with 8 positions matching TRBD1. Germline V gene sequence: CDR1 LNHDA, CDR2 SQIVND (reference sequence). Losses at the gene ends were 5 bases for V and 8 bases for J; bases not matched to a gene: 7. This CDR3 has 14 residues. CDR3 loop: CASSVGQGREKLFF. The CDR3, as DNA: TGTGCCAGTAGTGTTGGACAGGGTCGAGAAAAACTGTTTTTT.

This chain joins TRBV29-1 and TRBJ1-1; D unresolved. The CDR3 consists of 13 residues. V dropped 3 bases and J dropped 5 bases, with 13 bases sitting between them. Germline V lookup: CDR1 SQVTM, CDR2 ANQGSEA. CDR3 DNA sequence: TGCAGCGTTGAGGAGGCGTCGAATACTGAAGCTTTCTTT. Residues: CSVEEASNTEAFF. Based on the CDR3 plus reference TRBV29-1 and TRBJ1-1, the full variable domain is SAVISQKPSRDICQRGTSLTIQCQVDSQVTMMFWYRQQPGQSLTLIATANQGSEATYESGFVIDKFPISRPNLTFSTLTVSNMSPEDSSIYLCSVEEASNTEAFFGQGTRLTVV.

This sequence joins TRBV9 and TRBJ1-2; a weak D match, TRBD1 (6 bases). This CDR3 comprises 15 residues. With 0 bases removed from V and 2 bases from J, the gap between germline ends came to 11 bases. Germline CDR1 is SGDLS and CDR2 is YYNGEE. DNA of the CDR3: TGTGCCAGCAGCGTAGCTACAGGGAGCAACTATGGCTACACCTTC. This sequence encodes CASSVATGSNYGYTF.

V is TRBV5-1 and J is TRBJ1-2, with D possibly TRBD1 on 5 matching bases. CDR1 SGHRS and CDR2 YFSETQ come from the germline V gene. The CDR3 runs 14 residues. V lost 0 bases and J 7 bases, leaving 13 bases between the germline ends. This CDR3 reads CASSLGTGRAGYTF. In nucleotides, the CDR3 is TGCGCCAGCAGCTTGGGAACGGGCAGGGCTGGCTACACCTTC.

CDR3 coding DNA: TGTGCCTGGGAGGACAGCACTGATCAGCCCCAGCATTTT. This sequence encodes CAWEDSTDQPQHF. V usage is TRBV30 and J usage is TRBJ1-5, with D possibly matching TRBD1 (6 bases). There are 13 residues in the CDR3. Trimming took off 5 bases at V and 5 bases at J, with 13 bases between the two ends. Germline V gene lookup returns CDR1 GTSNPN and CDR2 SVGIG (reference sequence).